This T cell receptor beta chain was obtained from a study of T cell responses to AZD1222 COVID-19 vaccine. Overall study context: Second-dose intervals near 4 or 12 weeks were combined. The study, taken as a whole, reports: Two doses of AZD1222 preceded a rise in Spike-specific TCR breadth and depth. Mapped onto spike, vaccine-associated CD4 TCRs spanned it and were dominant at 160-218 and 743-854.

Clones were read by immunoSEQ multiplex PCR, and TCRdb kept only the in-frame ones, dropping some. The sample has tens of thousands of clones, more than 70% seen once; the top ten hold approximately 10%. On this clone: What it binds is not known.

Germline V gives CDR1 SGHRS, CDR2 YFSETQ. The CDR3 is made up of 12 amino acids. V lost 4 bases to trimming and J lost 4 bases, with 8 bases between them. The gene calls are TRBV5-1 and TRBJ1-2, with D perhaps TRBD1 (6 bases). This sample comprised peripheral blood, obtained on day 0 of AZD1222 vaccination. The TCR sequence derives from an adult in good health. The CDR3 sequence: CASSEDSYGYTF. The DNA of the CDR3 is TGCGCCAGCAGCGAGGACAGCTATGGCTACACCTTC.